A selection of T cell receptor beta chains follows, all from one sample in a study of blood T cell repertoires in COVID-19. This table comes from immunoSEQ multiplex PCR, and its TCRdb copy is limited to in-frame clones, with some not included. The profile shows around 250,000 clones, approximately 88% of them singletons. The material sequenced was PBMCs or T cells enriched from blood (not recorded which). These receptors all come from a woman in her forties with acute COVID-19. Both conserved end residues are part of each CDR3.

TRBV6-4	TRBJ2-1	CASSYGLNNEQFF
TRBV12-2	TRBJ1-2	CASRPLRTRVSYGYTF
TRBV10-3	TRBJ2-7	CAITSGGEYEQYF
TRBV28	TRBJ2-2	CASKGDRLSGELFF
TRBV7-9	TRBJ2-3	CASSSRLASTDTQYF
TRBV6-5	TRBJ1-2	CASVRRGDYGYTF
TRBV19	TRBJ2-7	CASSIPGQTYEQYF
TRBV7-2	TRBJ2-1	CASSFDRGYNEQFF
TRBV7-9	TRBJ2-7	CASSRTGEEQYF
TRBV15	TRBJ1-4	CATSSHRGGNEKLFF
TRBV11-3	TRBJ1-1	CASSFVFGGANTEAFF
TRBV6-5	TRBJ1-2	CATKGQSYGYTF
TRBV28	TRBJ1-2	CASSVLTVNYGYTF
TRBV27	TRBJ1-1	CASSSGQILQMNTEAFF
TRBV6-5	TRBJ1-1	CASRPDRGSFTEAFF